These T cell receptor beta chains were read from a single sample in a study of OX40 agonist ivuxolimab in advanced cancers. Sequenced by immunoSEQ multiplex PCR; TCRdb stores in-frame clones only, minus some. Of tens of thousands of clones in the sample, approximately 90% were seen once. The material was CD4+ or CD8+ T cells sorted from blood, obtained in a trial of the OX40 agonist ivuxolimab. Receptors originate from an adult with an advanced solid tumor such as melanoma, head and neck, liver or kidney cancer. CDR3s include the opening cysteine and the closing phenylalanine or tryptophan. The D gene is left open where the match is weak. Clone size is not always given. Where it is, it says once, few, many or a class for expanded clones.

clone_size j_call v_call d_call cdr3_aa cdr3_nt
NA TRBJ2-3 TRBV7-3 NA CASSPLDSDTQYF TGTGCCAGCAGCCCTCTGGACTCAGATACGCAGTATTTT
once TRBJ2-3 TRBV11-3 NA CASSNRGRNGADTQYF TGTGCCAGCAGCAACCGGGGACGTAATGGAGCAGATACGCAGTATTTT
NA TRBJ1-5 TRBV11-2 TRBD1 CASSKGDSGNQPQHF TGTGCCAGCAGCAAGGGGGACAGTGGCAATCAGCCCCAGCATTTT
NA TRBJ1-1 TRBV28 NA CASSPPGGGNTEAFF TGTGCCAGCAGCCCACCTGGAGGGGGGAACACTGAAGCTTTCTTT
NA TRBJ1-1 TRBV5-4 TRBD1 CASSSGQGRTEAFF TGTGCCAGCAGCTCTGGACAGGGTAGGACTGAAGCTTTCTTT
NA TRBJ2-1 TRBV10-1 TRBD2 CASGPSGRGEQFF TGCGCCAGCGGCCCTAGCGGGAGAGGTGAGCAGTTCTTC
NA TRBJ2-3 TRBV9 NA CASSVNLGGSTDTQYF TGTGCCAGCAGCGTCAATTTGGGCGGGAGCACAGATACGCAGTATTTT
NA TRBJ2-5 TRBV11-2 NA CASSLVGEEETQYF TGTGCCAGCAGCTTAGTTGGGGAGGAAGAGACCCAGTACTTC
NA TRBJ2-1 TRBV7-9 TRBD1 CASSSYRGRDNEQFF TGTGCCAGCAGCTCCTACAGGGGGCGAGACAATGAGCAGTTCTTC
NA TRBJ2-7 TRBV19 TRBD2 CASRRTSGTYEQYF TGTGCCAGTCGTAGGACTAGCGGTACCTACGAGCAGTACTTC
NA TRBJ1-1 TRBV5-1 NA CASSTEMNTEAFF TGCGCCAGCAGCACCGAGATGAACACTGAAGCTTTCTTT
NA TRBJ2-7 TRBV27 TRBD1 CASSRTGQGGYEQYF TGTGCCAGCAGTCGAACGGGACAGGGAGGCTACGAGCAGTACTTC
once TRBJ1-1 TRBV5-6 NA CASRLGQLNTEAFF TGTGCCAGCAGACTAGGACAGTTGAACACTGAAGCTTTCTTT
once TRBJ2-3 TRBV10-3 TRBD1 CAISGYGTGFDTQYF TGTGCCATCAGTGGTTACGGGACAGGGTTTGACACGCAGTATTTT
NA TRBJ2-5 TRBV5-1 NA CASSSEGETQYF TGCGCCAGCAGCTCCGAGGGGGAGACCCAGTACTTC
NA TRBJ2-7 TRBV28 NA CASSLLAYEQYF TGTGCCAGCAGTTTATTGGCCTACGAGCAGTACTTC
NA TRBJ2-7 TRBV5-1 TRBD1 CASSFGSRTGYYEQYF TGCGCCAGCAGCTTTGGTTCCCGGACAGGGTATTACGAGCAGTACTTC
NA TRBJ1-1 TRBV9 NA CASSVGGTNTEAFF TGTGCCAGCAGCGTAGGCGGGACGAACACTGAAGCTTTCTTT
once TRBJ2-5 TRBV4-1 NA CASSQDGAGRRETQYF TGCGCCAGCAGCCAAGATGGGGCGGGGAGGAGGGAGACCCAGTACTTC
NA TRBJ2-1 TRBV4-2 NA CASSSDFSSYNEQFF TGTGCCAGCAGCTCTGACTTTAGCTCCTACAATGAGCAGTTCTTC
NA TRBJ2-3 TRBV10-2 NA CASSALATTDTQYF TGCGCCAGCAGTGCTCTAGCGACCACAGATACGCAGTATTTT
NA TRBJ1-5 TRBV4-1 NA CASSQWGGNQPQHF TGCGCCAGCAGCCAATGGGGTGGCAATCAGCCCCAGCATTTT
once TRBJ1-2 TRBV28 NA CASSLRPGYGYTF TGTGCCAGCAGTTTAAGACCGGGGTATGGCTACACCTTC
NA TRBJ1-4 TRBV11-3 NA CASSLGGGLNEKLLF TGTGCCAGCAGCTTAGGAGGGGGACTGAATGAAAAACTGCTTTTT
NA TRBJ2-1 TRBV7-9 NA CASSAAGSYNEQFF TGTGCCAGCAGCGCCGCCGGCTCCTACAATGAGCAGTTCTTC
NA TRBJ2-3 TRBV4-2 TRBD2 CASSQGLAVTDTQYF TGTGCCAGCAGCCAAGGACTAGCGGTCACAGATACGCAGTATTTT